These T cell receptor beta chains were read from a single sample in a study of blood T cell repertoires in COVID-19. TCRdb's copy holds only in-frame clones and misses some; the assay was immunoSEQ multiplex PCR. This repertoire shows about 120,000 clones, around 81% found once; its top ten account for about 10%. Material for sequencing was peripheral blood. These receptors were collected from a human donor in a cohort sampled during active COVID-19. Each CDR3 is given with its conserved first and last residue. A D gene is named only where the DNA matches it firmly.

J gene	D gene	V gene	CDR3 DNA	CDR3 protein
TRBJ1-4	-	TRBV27	TGTGCCAGCGGCCTTGGGAGGGAACTGTTTTTT	CASGLGRELFF
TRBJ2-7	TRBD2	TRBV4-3	TGCGCCAGCAGCGAGGGGACTAGCTACGAGCAGTACTTC	CASSEGTSYEQYF
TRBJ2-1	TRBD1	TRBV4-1	TGCGCCAGCAGCCAGGCCGACAGGGCATCCTACAATGAGCAGTTCTTC	CASSQADRASYNEQFF
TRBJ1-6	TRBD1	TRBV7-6	TGTGCCAGCAGGGGATTGACAGGGCGTAATTCACCCCTCCACTTT	CASRGLTGRNSPLHF
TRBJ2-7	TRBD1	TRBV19	TGTGCCAGTAGCCAGGGACAGGGCACTAAAGAGCAGTACTTC	CASSQGQGTKEQYF
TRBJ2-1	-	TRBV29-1	TGCAGCGTTTGGCATTCACGAGCGACCTCCTACAATGAGCAGTTCTTC	CSVWHSRATSYNEQFF
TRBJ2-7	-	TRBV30	TGTGCCTGGAGTGTAATAGCCTACGAGCAGTACTTC	CAWSVIAYEQYF
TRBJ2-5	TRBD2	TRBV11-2	TGTGCCAGCAGCTTAGAGCGGGGGGGCCGGGAGACCCAGTACTTC	CASSLERGGRETQYF
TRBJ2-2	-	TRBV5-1	TGCGCCAGCAGCTTGGCCACAGGGTTGGGCACCGGGGAGCTGTTTTTT	CASSLATGLGTGELFF
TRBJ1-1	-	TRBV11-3	TGTGCCAGCAGCTTAGACGGTATGAACACTGAAGCTTTCTTT	CASSLDGMNTEAFF
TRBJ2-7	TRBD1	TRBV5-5	TGTGCCAGCAGCCCGGGACAGGTGACCTACGAGCAGTACTTC	CASSPGQVTYEQYF